This T cell receptor (beta chain) was captured by sequencing in a study of long-term antiretroviral therapy in people with HIV. The authors ran the immunoSEQ assay, v3.0, at survey level. Sequencing was performed with immunoSEQ multiplex PCR; in TCRdb, only in-frame clones are kept and a portion is missing. The data contain 25,000 to 30,000 clones, over 90% of them singletons. Trimming pared 3 bases from V and 9 bases from J, leaving 12 bases between. The germline V gene encodes CDR1 GTSNPN and CDR2 SVGIG (reference sequence). CDR3 length equals 12 residues. Sampling of each donor yielded at least one pre-ART PBMC sample and at least two post-ART PBMC samples.

Sequenced here: unsorted PBMCs, sampled almost 6.7 years after starting antiretroviral therapy. The TCR comes from a woman between 40 and 55 years old with HIV. The chain carries TRBV30 and TRBJ1-5, with D possibly being TRBD1 (5 bases). The CDR3 sequence is CAWRGEGGPQHF. Written as DNA, the CDR3 is TGTGCCTGGAGGGGGGAGGGAGGGCCCCAGCATTTT.